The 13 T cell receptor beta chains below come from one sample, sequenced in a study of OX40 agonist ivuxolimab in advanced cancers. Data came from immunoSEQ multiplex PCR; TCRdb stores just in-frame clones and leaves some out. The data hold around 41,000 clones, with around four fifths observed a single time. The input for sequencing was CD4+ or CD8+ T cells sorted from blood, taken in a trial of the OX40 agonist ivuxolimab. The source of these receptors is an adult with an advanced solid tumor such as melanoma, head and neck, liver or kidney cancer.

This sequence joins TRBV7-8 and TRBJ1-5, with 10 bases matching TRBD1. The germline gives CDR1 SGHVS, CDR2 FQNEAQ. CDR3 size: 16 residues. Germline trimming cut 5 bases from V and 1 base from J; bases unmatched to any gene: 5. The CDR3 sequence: CASSRGQGRSNQPQHF. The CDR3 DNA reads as TGTGCCAGCAGCCGGGGACAGGGGAGAAGCAATCAGCCCCAGCATTTT.

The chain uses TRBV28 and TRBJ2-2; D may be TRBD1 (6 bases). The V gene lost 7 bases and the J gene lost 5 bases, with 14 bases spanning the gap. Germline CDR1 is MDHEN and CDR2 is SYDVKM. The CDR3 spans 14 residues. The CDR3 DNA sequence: TGTGCCAGCACGGTAGGGGGAGATACCGGGGAGCTGTTTTTT. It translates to CASTVGGDTGELFF.

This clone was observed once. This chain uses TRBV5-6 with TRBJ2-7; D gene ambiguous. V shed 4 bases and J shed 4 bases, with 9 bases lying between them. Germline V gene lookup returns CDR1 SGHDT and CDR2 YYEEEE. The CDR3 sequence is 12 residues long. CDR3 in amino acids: CASSLDIYEQYF. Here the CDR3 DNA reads TGTGCCAGCAGCCTAGACATATACGAGCAGTACTTC.

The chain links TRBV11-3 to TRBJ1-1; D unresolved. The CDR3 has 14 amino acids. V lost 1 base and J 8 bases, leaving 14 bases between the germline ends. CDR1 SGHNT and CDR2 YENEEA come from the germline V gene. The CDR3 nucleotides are TGTGCCAGCAGCTTAGTTCCACGGGTATCCGAAGCTTTCTTT. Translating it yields CASSLVPRVSEAFF. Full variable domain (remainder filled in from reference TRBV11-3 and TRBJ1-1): EAGVVQSPRYKIIEKKQPVAFWCNPISGHNTLYWYLQNLGQGPELLIRYENEEAVDDSQLPKDRFSAERLKGVDSTLKIQPAELGDSAVYLCASSLVPRVSEAFFGQGTRLTVV.

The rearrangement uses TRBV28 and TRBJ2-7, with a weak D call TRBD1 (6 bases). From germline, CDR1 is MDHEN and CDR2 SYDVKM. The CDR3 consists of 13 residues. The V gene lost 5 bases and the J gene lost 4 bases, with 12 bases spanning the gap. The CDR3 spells CASSPRTVYEQYF. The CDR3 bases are TGTGCCAGCAGTCCCCGGACAGTTTACGAGCAGTACTTC.

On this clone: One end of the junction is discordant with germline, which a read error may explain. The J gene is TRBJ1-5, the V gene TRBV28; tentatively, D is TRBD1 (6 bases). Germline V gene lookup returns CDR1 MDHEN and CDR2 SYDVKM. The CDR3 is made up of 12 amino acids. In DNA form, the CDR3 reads TGTGCCAGCAGTGCTCACAGGGTTTGGGGATATTTT. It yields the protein CASSAHRVWGYF.

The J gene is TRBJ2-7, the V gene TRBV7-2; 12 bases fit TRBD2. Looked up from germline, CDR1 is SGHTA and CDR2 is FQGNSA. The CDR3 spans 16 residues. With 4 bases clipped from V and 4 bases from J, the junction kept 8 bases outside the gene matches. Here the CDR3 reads CASSSPGLAGAYEQYF. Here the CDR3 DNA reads TGTGCCAGCAGCTCCCCGGGACTAGCGGGTGCGTACGAGCAGTACTTC.

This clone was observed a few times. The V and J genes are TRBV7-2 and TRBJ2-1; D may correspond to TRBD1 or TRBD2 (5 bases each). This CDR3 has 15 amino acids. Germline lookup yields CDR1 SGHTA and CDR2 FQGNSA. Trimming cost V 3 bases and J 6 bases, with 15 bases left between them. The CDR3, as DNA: TGTGCCAGCAGCTTGGGGCGGGCCGAAAGCAATGAGCAGTTCTTC. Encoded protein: CASSLGRAESNEQFF.

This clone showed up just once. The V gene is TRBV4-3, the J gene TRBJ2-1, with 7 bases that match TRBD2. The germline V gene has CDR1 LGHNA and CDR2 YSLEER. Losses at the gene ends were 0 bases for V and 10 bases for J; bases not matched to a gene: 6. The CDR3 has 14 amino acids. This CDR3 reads CASSQEPSGYEQFF. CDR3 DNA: TGCGCCAGCAGCCAAGAACCTAGCGGTTACGAGCAGTTCTTC.

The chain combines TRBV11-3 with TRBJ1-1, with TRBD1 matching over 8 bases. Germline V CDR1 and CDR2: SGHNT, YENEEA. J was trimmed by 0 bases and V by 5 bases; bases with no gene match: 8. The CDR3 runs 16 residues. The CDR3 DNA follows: TGTGCCAGCAGCCCAGGACAGGGAGCCCTGAACACTGAAGCTTTCTTT. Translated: CASSPGQGALNTEAFF.

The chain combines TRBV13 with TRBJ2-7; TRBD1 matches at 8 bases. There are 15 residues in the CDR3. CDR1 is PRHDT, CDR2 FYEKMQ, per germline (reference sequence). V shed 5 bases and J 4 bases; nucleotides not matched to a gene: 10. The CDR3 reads CASSPPRDRPYEQYF. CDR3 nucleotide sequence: TGTGCCAGCAGCCCACCCCGGGACAGGCCATACGAGCAGTACTTC.

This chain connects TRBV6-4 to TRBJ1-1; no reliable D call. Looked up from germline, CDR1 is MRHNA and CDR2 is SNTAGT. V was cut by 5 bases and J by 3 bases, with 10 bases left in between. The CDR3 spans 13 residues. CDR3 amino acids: CASSRQEDTEAFF. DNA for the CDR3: TGTGCCAGCAGTCGACAAGAGGACACTGAAGCTTTCTTT.

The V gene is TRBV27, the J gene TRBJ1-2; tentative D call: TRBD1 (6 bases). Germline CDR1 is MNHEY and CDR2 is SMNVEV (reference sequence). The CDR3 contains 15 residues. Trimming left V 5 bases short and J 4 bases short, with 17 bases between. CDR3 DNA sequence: TGTGCCAGCAGTCTCAGCCGACAGGCCATCTATGGCTACACCTTC. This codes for CASSLSRQAIYGYTF.